This T cell receptor (beta chain) was recovered during a study of T cells in Graves' hyperthyroidism and ophthalmopathy. The table lists this clonotype with many counts. Its antigen is unknown. Study-wide results and limits: The model anticipated ophthalmopathy a median approximately 6.5 months pre-onset.

Germline lookup yields CDR1 MNHNS and CDR2 SASEGT. Losses at the gene ends were 5 bases for V and 2 bases for J; bases not matched to a gene: 9. This CDR3 spans 17 amino acids. The CDR3 regions of TCR beta were amplified from RNA transcripts. An initial round of RT-PCR targeting the TCR CDR3 relied on the HTBI primer set. TCRdb used MiXCR to reprocess the multiplex PCR reads, holding one entry per CDR3 protein. The sample includes about 290,000 distinct CDR3 sequences, around 15% of them seen just once. This sequence was found in a woman in her thirties or forties with Graves' hyperthyroidism. The rearrangement joins TRBV6-1 to TRBJ2-1; 10 bases are shared with TRBD2. Input material: blood. The CDR3 reads CASSWAGTSDTYNEQFF. CDR3 in DNA: TGTGCCAGCAGTTGGGCCGGGACTAGCGACACCTACAATGAGCAGTTCTTC.